Listed below are T cell receptor beta chains from one sample, sequenced in a study of cytomegalovirus exposure and HLA in healthy donors. Profiling relied on immunoSEQ multiplex PCR, and the TCRdb table lists in-frame clones only, not all of them. The table records some 150,000 clones, less than 85% of them present only once. Sequenced input: PBMCs. The receptors come from a man aged 35 to 55 in good health and CMV-seronegative. Each CDR3 is given with its conserved first and last residue. The D gene is left open where the match is weak. The listing skips clone size in some rows; elsewhere it reads once, few, many or a size class.

.	TRBD1	TRBJ1-4	TRBV4-1	TGCGCCAGCAGCCATGTGGGACAGGGACAGGCAAAACTGTTTTTT	CASSHVGQGQAKLFF
.	.	TRBJ2-5	TRBV6-6	TGTGCCAGCAGTCCCGTGGGGGGAGTTAGACAAGAGACCCAGTACTTC	CASSPVGGVRQETQYF
.	TRBD2	TRBJ2-5	TRBV2	TGTGCCAGCAGTGCTAGCGGGGGGACGGGAGAGACCCAGTACTTC	CASSASGGTGETQYF
.	TRBD1	TRBJ2-5	TRBV7-9	TGTTCCAGCAGCTCCTACAGGGGTATCCAAGAGACCCAGTACTTC	CSSSSYRGIQETQYF
.	.	TRBJ1-2	TRBV19	TGTGCCAGTAGTACGACAATACAGGTTGGCTACACCTTC	CASSTTIQVGYTF
.	.	TRBJ1-1	TRBV27	TGTGCCAGCCAGGGGCCCACTGAAGCTTTCTTT	CASQGPTEAFF
.	TRBD1	TRBJ1-6	TRBV6-4	TGTGCCGGCTTGCAGGGGGGTAGGACAATCATTAGCTCCTATAATTCACCCCTCCACTTT	CAGLQGGRTIISSYNSPLHF
.	.	TRBJ1-2	TRBV6-5	TGTGCCAGCAGTTACGGGAGGGGGTTTAACTATGGCTACACCTTC	CASSYGRGFNYGYTF
.	.	TRBJ1-2	TRBV30	TGTGCCTGCAGACAGGAAACCTATGGCTACACCTTC	CACRQETYGYTF
.	.	TRBJ2-3	TRBV7-3	TGTGCCAGCGCGGGGTGGGGAATAACAGATACGCAGTATTTT	CASAGWGITDTQYF
.	TRBD1	TRBJ1-3	TRBV11-2	TGTGCCAGCGCCCTCCTGACAGGGCGCTCTGGAAACACCATATATTTT	CASALLTGRSGNTIYF
.	.	TRBJ2-5	TRBV21-1	TGTGCCAGCAGCAAATTTTGGCTAGCGGGGGACCAAGAGACCCAGTACTTC	CASSKFWLAGDQETQYF
.	.	TRBJ1-6	TRBV30	TGTGCCTGGATGGACACGATACTTTATAATTCACCCCTCCACTTT	CAWMDTILYNSPLHF
.	TRBD1	TRBJ1-1	TRBV7-6	TGTGCCAGCAGCTTAGGGGCAGGGGGCGACGGTAAAGCTTTCTTT	CASSLGAGGDGKAFF
.	.	TRBJ2-3	TRBV5-6	TGTGCCAGCAGCTTGATTTATAGCGGCCGAGATACGCAGTATTTT	CASSLIYSGRDTQYF
.	.	TRBJ2-2	TRBV5-4	TGTGCCAGCAGGCCTCCGAGCACCGGGGAGCTGTTTTTT	CASRPPSTGELFF
.	TRBD2	TRBJ2-7	TRBV9	TGTGCCAGCAGCCCCGCCGGGACTAGCGGCTACGAGCAGTACTTC	CASSPAGTSGYEQYF
.	TRBD2	TRBJ2-1	TRBV29-1	TGCAGCGTTACAACTAGCGGGGGGGGTAATGAGCAGTTCTTC	CSVTTSGGGNEQFF
.	.	TRBJ1-2	TRBV7-3	TGTGCCAGCAGCTTAGTACCTGCAGGGGCTGGCTACACCTTC	CASSLVPAGAGYTF
.	.	TRBJ1-5	TRBV12-5	TGTGCTAGTACGGGCCTCCCGGGGGATCAGCCCCAGCATTTT	CASTGLPGDQPQHF
few	TRBD2	TRBJ2-3	TRBV5-4	TGTGCCAGCAGCCAAGGGGGACTAGATGCAGATACGCAGTATTTT	CASSQGGLDADTQYF
.	TRBD1	TRBJ2-5	TRBV10-2	TGCGCCAGCAGTGTAGGGGGCCCCCAAGAGACCCAGTACTTC	CASSVGGPQETQYF
.	TRBD1	TRBJ2-7	TRBV11-2	TGTGCCAGCAGCTCCCGGGACAGTCGGTCCTACGAGCAGTACTTC	CASSSRDSRSYEQYF
once	TRBD2	TRBJ2-4	TRBV7-9	TGTGCCAGCAGCTCCAAATCTAGCGGGGAGGCCATCGTTCAGTACTTC	CASSSKSSGEAIVQYF
.	.	TRBJ2-3	TRBV4-1	TGCGCCAGCAGCCAAGGACAGGTTAGCACAGATACGCAGTATTTT	CASSQGQVSTDTQYF
.	.	TRBJ2-7	TRBV5-1	TGCGCCAGCAGCTTCGACAACTACGAGCAGTACTTC	CASSFDNYEQYF
.	TRBD1	TRBJ1-2	TRBV19	TGTGCCAGTAGTAGCCGGACAGGGAATGGCTACACCTTC	CASSSRTGNGYTF
.	TRBD1	TRBJ1-2	TRBV6-1	TGTGCCAGCAGTGAAAGTGGGACAGGGGCTATTAATGGCTACACCTTC	CASSESGTGAINGYTF
.	TRBD1	TRBJ1-1	TRBV5-4	TGTGCCAGCAGCTCGAGGCAGCTTGGACAGGGCGTTGAAGCTTTCTTT	CASSSRQLGQGVEAFF
.	TRBD2	TRBJ2-3	TRBV5-1	TGCGCCAGCAGTGGAGGTCGCGGGGGGGCCACGGATACGCAGTATTTT	CASSGGRGGATDTQYF
.	.	TRBJ2-3	TRBV27	TGTGCCAGCAGTTCCCTGGGGGCGGGTCGAAGGAGCACAGATACGCAGTATTTT	CASSSLGAGRRSTDTQYF
.	.	TRBJ1-6	TRBV6-5	TGTGCCAGCTCTAGCTCCTATAATTCACCCCTCCACTTT	CASSSSYNSPLHF
.	.	TRBJ1-5	TRBV5-6	TGTGCCAGCAGCTTGGCCGGCAGGGGATTTGGCAATCAGCCCCAGCATTTT	CASSLAGRGFGNQPQHF
once	TRBD1	TRBJ1-1	TRBV9	TGTGCCAGCAGCGTGGGTACAGGGGTCATGAACACTGAAGCTTTCTTT	CASSVGTGVMNTEAFF
.	TRBD2	TRBJ2-7	TRBV7-2	TGTGCCAGCAGCCTAGGACTAGCGGGAGAGCAGTACTTC	CASSLGLAGEQYF
.	.	TRBJ2-2	TRBV7-9	TGTTCCAGCACCGAGAGACAGCGGAACACCGGGGAGCTGTTTTTT	CSSTERQRNTGELFF
.	.	TRBJ1-1	TRBV5-4	TGTGCCAGCAGCTTGGGGCAGGGGCGTCCTGAAGCTTTCTTT	CASSLGQGRPEAFF
.	TRBD1	TRBJ1-4	TRBV5-8	TGTGCCAGCAGCTTGCCGGGACAGGGGGGTGAAAAACTGTTTTTT	CASSLPGQGGEKLFF
.	.	TRBJ2-1	TRBV7-9	TGTGCCAGCAGCTTAGGGTTCGGGTTCCATGAGCAGTTCTTC	CASSLGFGFHEQFF
.	.	TRBJ1-5	TRBV19	TGTGCCAGTACCACAGGGTCTCATAGCAATCAGCCCCAGCATTTT	CASTTGSHSNQPQHF
once	.	TRBJ2-3	TRBV7-9	TGTGCCAGCAGCTTCCGGAGTAGCACAGATACGCAGTATTTT	CASSFRSSTDTQYF
.	.	TRBJ2-3	TRBV7-6	TGTGCCAGCAGCTCCTCGTCGTCCAGGGACACAGATACGCAGTATTTT	CASSSSSSRDTDTQYF
.	.	TRBJ1-5	TRBV7-6	TGTGCCAGCAGCCCGGGGATTAGACAGCCCCAGCATTTT	CASSPGIRQPQHF
once	.	TRBJ1-6	TRBV27	TGTGCCAGCAGTTTGGGGCCCGTGGCGCCTTATAATTCACCCCTCCACTTT	CASSLGPVAPYNSPLHF
.	.	TRBJ1-1	TRBV6-1	TGTGCCAGCAGTGACAGGGCAGACACTGAAGCTTTCTTT	CASSDRADTEAFF
.	.	TRBJ1-1	TRBV28	TGTGCCAGCAGTTTTGGAGGTTCTAACACTGAAGCTTTCTTT	CASSFGGSNTEAFF
once	.	TRBJ1-2	TRBV6-1	TGTGCCAGCAGTGAAAACGTGGGCGCGGGTGGCTACACCTTC	CASSENVGAGGYTF
.	.	TRBJ1-1	TRBV30	TGTGCCTGGAGTGTATCCCTAGACCCGTCCACTGAAGCTTTCTTT	CAWSVSLDPSTEAFF
.	.	TRBJ2-4	TRBV6-1	TGTGCCAGCAGGGAAGACCGGGTTCTCTTC	CASREDRVLF
.	.	TRBJ1-2	TRBV5-1	TGCGCCAGCAGCGCATCAGTTAACTATGGCTACACCTTC	CASSASVNYGYTF